Listed here are 28 T cell receptor beta chains from one sample, sequenced in a study of T cell responses to AZD1222 COVID-19 vaccine. Profiling relied on immunoSEQ multiplex PCR, and the TCRdb table lists in-frame clones only, not all of them. The sample consists of around 100,000 clones, about 93% of them appearing once. Sequences were derived from peripheral blood, sampled on day 0 of AZD1222 vaccination. Every receptor here comes from an adult in good health.

In DNA, the CDR3 is TGTGCCAGCAGTTTAAGGGGGGCGGTCGGGGAGCTGTTTTTT. This encodes CASSLRGAVGELFF. The chain links TRBV27 to TRBJ2-2; D is tentatively TRBD1 or TRBD2 (6 bases each). Germline loops: CDR1 MNHEY, CDR2 SMNVEV (reference sequence). The length of the CDR3 is 14 residues. The V end lost 2 bases, the J end lost 7 bases, and 11 bases lay between the germline ends.

The chain links TRBV6-6 to TRBJ1-5; 9 nucleotides match TRBD1. Germline lookup yields CDR1 MNHNY and CDR2 SVGAGI (reference sequence). V lost 5 bases, J lost 0 bases, and 8 bases stayed unmatched. The CDR3 is 17 amino acids. CDR3 amino acids: CASSRTGARNSNQPQHF. The CDR3 DNA is TGTGCCAGCAGTCGGACAGGGGCAAGGAATAGCAATCAGCCCCAGCATTTT.

This rearrangement joins TRBV5-8 to TRBJ1-2; D unclear. V was clipped by 4 bases and J by 6 bases, with 16 bases between them. Germline V gene data show CDR1 as SGHTS and CDR2 as YDEGEE. CDR3 length equals 14 residues. The CDR3: CASSTGSQAHGYTF. Here the CDR3 DNA reads TGTGCCAGCAGCACCGGATCGCAGGCCCATGGCTACACCTTC.

The V call is TRBV7-9, the J call TRBJ1-1; D is ambiguous. This CDR3 is 12 amino acids long. V was cut by 6 bases and J by 10 bases, with 15 bases left in between. Germline CDR1 reads SEHNR; CDR2 reads FQNEAQ (reference sequence). CDR3 protein: CASSTPGRSAFF. The CDR3 DNA sequence: TGTGCCAGCAGTACCCCAGGCAGGTCAGCTTTCTTT.

The chain uses TRBV6-5 and TRBJ2-1; maybe TRBD2 (6 bases). The length of the CDR3 is 16 residues. The V gene's germline CDR1 is MNHEY and CDR2 SVGAGI. Deletions cut 4 bases from V and 2 bases from J, with 15 bases between. Here the CDR3 DNA reads TGTGCCAGCAGTTCCACCCGGACTAATGCCTACAATGAGCAGTTCTTC. It yields the protein CASSSTRTNAYNEQFF.

The J gene is TRBJ2-1, the V gene TRBV7-9; 9 positions match TRBD2. The CDR3 contains 14 residues. Per germline, CDR1 SEHNR and CDR2 FQNEAQ (reference sequence). Trimming took 6 bases from V and 7 from J; bases not matched to a gene: 7. The chain's CDR3 is CASRGSGRGNEQFF. The DNA of the CDR3 is TGTGCCAGCAGGGGTAGCGGGAGAGGGAATGAGCAGTTCTTC.

This chain connects TRBV2 to TRBJ1-1; D possibly corresponds to TRBD1 (6 bases). This CDR3 is 13 amino acids long. V was clipped by 2 bases and J by 7 bases, with 11 bases between them. Germline CDR1 and CDR2: SNHLY and FYNNEI. The CDR3 protein is CASSERLQGEAFF. CDR3 DNA: TGTGCCAGCAGTGAAAGGCTACAGGGTGAAGCTTTCTTT.

The V gene is TRBV27, the J gene TRBJ2-7; maybe TRBD1 (6 bases). The CDR3 runs to 13 residues. Looked up from germline, CDR1 is MNHEY and CDR2 is SMNVEV (reference sequence). The V end was cut by 6 bases, the J end by 2 bases, with 11 bases between. The DNA of the CDR3 is TGTGCCAGCAGCCCCGGACAGCCCTACGAGCAGTACTTC. This sequence encodes CASSPGQPYEQYF.

The V gene is TRBV5-5, the J gene TRBJ1-2; maybe TRBD1 (6 bases). V was cut by 3 bases and J by 6 bases, with 12 bases left in between. The CDR3 loop spans 13 amino acids. The germline CDR1 and CDR2 sequences are SGHKS and YYEKEE (reference sequence). The CDR3 is CASSSGDLDGYTF. CDR3 nucleotide sequence: TGTGCCAGCAGCTCAGGGGATTTGGATGGCTACACCTTC. Variable domain in full (rest from reference TRBV5-5 and TRBJ1-2): DAGVTQSPTHLIKTRGQQVTLRCSPISGHKSVSWYQQVLGQGPQFIFQYYEKEERGRGNFPDRFSARQFPNYSSELNVNALLLGDSALYLCASSSGDLDGYTFGSGTRLTVV.

This chain joins TRBV28 and TRBJ1-1, with D uncertain. This CDR3 has 14 amino acids. Deletions cut 3 bases from V and 7 bases from J, with 15 bases between. Germline CDR1 reads MDHEN; CDR2 reads SYDVKM. CDR3 DNA: TGTGCCAGCAGTTTCCTCTGGGAGATCGGTGAAGCTTTCTTT. Its translation: CASSFLWEIGEAFF.

The chain is built from TRBV2 and TRBJ2-7; no reliable D call. The V gene lost 4 bases and the J gene lost 7 bases, with 14 bases spanning the gap. Germline CDR1 and CDR2: SNHLY and FYNNEI. The CDR3 covers 13 residues. The CDR3 region has the DNA TGTGCCAGCAGTGTAAACAGCCTACTGGAGCAGTACTTC. Amino acids: CASSVNSLLEQYF.

This sequence joins TRBV5-5 and TRBJ1-2, with 8 bases that match TRBD1. CDR3 length: 14 amino acids. The V and J ends lost 4 bases and 5 bases, in that order; junction bases with no gene match: 7. Germline V gene lookup returns CDR1 SGHKS and CDR2 YYEKEE (reference sequence). In DNA, the CDR3 is TGTGCCAGCAGCCCCGACAGGGGCTCTTATGGCTACACCTTC. Residues: CASSPDRGSYGYTF. Together with reference TRBV5-5 and TRBJ1-2, the CDR3 gives the full variable domain: DAGVTQSPTHLIKTRGQQVTLRCSPISGHKSVSWYQQVLGQGPQFIFQYYEKEERGRGNFPDRFSARQFPNYSSELNVNALLLGDSALYLCASSPDRGSYGYTFGSGTRLTVV.

The chain employs TRBV6-4 and TRBJ2-2, with 8 bases aligning to TRBD2. After removal of 4 bases from V and 7 bases from J, the junction contained 5 bases not matched to a gene. Looked up from germline, CDR1 is MRHNA and CDR2 is SNTAGT. The CDR3 contains 14 residues. The CDR3 nucleotides are TGTGCCAGCAGTGTCCGGGAGGGCCTCGGGGAGCTGTTTTTT. Amino acids: CASSVREGLGELFF.

The rearrangement uses TRBV28 and TRBJ1-3; D is possibly TRBD1 (5 bases). This CDR3 has 16 residues. The V gene's germline CDR1 is MDHEN and CDR2 SYDVKM. Trimming stripped 6 bases from V and 0 bases from J, with 15 bases between. The CDR3 region has the DNA TGTGCCAGCAGCCGGGGACGGAGGGACTCTGGAAACACCATATATTTT. Protein: CASSRGRRDSGNTIYF. Looking up the rest from reference TRBV28 and TRBJ1-3 gives the full variable domain: DVKVTQSSRYLVKRTGEKVFLECVQDMDHENMFWYRQDPGLGLRLIYFSYDVKMKEKGDIPEGYSVSREKKERFSLILESASTNQTSMYLCASSRGRRDSGNTIYFGEGSWLTVV.

The V call is TRBV7-3, the J call TRBJ2-5; a possible D gene is TRBD1 (5 bases). Looked up from germline, CDR1 is SGHTA and CDR2 is FQGTGA. The CDR3 is made up of 14 amino acids. V gave up 0 bases and J gave up 1 base, with 6 bases separating them. As DNA, the CDR3 is TGTGCCAGCAGCTTAACGACAGTCCAAGAGACCCAGTACTTC. Encoded protein: CASSLTTVQETQYF. Looking up the rest from reference TRBV7-3 and TRBJ2-5 gives the full variable domain: GAGVSQTPSNKVTEKGKYVELRCDPISGHTALYWYRQSLGQGPEFLIYFQGTGAADDSGLPNDRFFAVRPEGSVSTLKIQRTERGDSAVYLCASSLTTVQETQYFGPGTRLLVL.

V gene TRBV5-8 combines with J gene TRBJ2-2, with 8 bases fitting TRBD1. The CDR3 loop spans 15 amino acids. J gave up 2 bases and V 5 bases, and 5 bases lay outside the gene matches. In germline, CDR1 is SGHTS, CDR2 YDEGEE. The CDR3, as DNA: TGTGCCAGCAGACACAGGGGGTTAAACACCGGGGAGCTGTTTTTT. Translating gives CASRHRGLNTGELFF.

V is TRBV27 and J is TRBJ1-1; D not certain. The CDR3 loop spans 14 amino acids. The V gene's germline CDR1 is MNHEY and CDR2 SMNVEV (reference sequence). V lost 0 bases, J lost 3 bases, and 8 bases lay in between. DNA for the CDR3: TGTGCCAGCAGTTTATCGGGCGCTGACACTGAAGCTTTCTTT. This codes for CASSLSGADTEAFF.

The chain links TRBV19 to TRBJ1-5, with a tentative D call TRBD1 (5 bases). Per germline, CDR1 LNHDA and CDR2 SQIVND (reference sequence). Trimming pared 7 bases from V and 4 bases from J, leaving 17 bases between. The CDR3 has 15 residues. CDR3 loop: CASTFSGQSNQPQHF. CDR3 bases: TGTGCCAGTACCTTCTCAGGGCAGTCTAATCAGCCCCAGCATTTT.

V and J are TRBV19 and TRBJ2-2, with 7 bases that match TRBD2. Per germline, CDR1 LNHDA and CDR2 SQIVND (reference sequence). With V trimmed by 7 bases and J by 5 bases, 4 bases remained unmatched. The CDR3 covers 13 residues. This CDR3 reads CASKRGGTGELFF. CDR3 nucleotide sequence: TGTGCCAGTAAGCGGGGCGGGACCGGGGAGCTGTTTTTT.

V usage is TRBV9 and J usage is TRBJ2-1; the match to TRBD1 covers 7 bases. This CDR3 contains 16 residues. V lost 6 bases to trimming and J lost 1 base; unmatched junction nucleotides: 10. Germline CDR1 SGDLS, CDR2 YYNGEE. The CDR3 nucleotides are TGTGCCAGCAATGGGGTCGCAGGGGGATCCTACAATGAGCAGTTCTTC. Its translation: CASNGVAGGSYNEQFF.

V usage is TRBV6-6 and J usage is TRBJ1-2, with 8 nucleotides matching TRBD1. The CDR3 extends over 14 amino acids. Germline lookup yields CDR1 MNHNY and CDR2 SVGAGI (reference sequence). The trim removed 2 bases at V and 7 bases at J, leaving 6 bases unmatched. The DNA for the CDR3 is TGTGCCAGCAGTTACGATGGGACAGGATCTGGCTACACCTTC. Amino acids: CASSYDGTGSGYTF.

This clone appeared a single time. The chain has TRBV30 and TRBJ1-1; a possible D gene is TRBD1 (6 bases). The CDR3 covers 13 residues. The V end was cut by 4 bases, the J end by 4 bases, with 13 bases between. The germline CDR1 and CDR2 sequences are GTSNPN and SVGIG (reference sequence). CDR3 nucleotides: TGTGCCTGGAATCGACAGGCCGGCACTGAAGCTTTCTTT. Its translation is CAWNRQAGTEAFF.

The genes are TRBV2 and TRBJ2-7; tentatively, D is TRBD1 (6 bases). Germline V gives CDR1 SNHLY, CDR2 FYNNEI. V dropped 3 bases and J dropped 2 bases, with 20 bases sitting between them. This CDR3 contains 17 residues. Here the CDR3 reads CASSESRTGTYTYEQYF. The DNA for the CDR3 is TGTGCCAGCAGTGAGTCAAGAACCGGGACATACACCTACGAGCAGTACTTC.

The CDR3 is CASILRDRAATEAFF. The CDR3 bases are TGTGCCAGCATCCTAAGGGACAGGGCGGCGACTGAAGCTTTCTTT. The chain joins TRBV6-5 to TRBJ1-1; 9 nucleotides align to TRBD1. In germline, CDR1 is MNHEY, CDR2 SVGAGI. CDR3 length equals 15 residues. V lost 7 bases, J lost 5 bases, and 11 bases stayed unmatched.

This chain uses TRBV7-2 with TRBJ1-5; weak D call: TRBD1 (6 bases). V was shortened by 5 bases and J by 6 bases, with 14 bases between the two germline ends. This CDR3 comprises 14 residues. Germline loops: CDR1 SGHTA, CDR2 FQGNSA. CDR3 in amino acids: CASSQGGAGQPQHF. In nucleotides, the CDR3 is TGTGCCAGCAGCCAAGGGGGGGCTGGTCAGCCCCAGCATTTT.

The chain combines TRBV5-6 with TRBJ1-4; 9 nucleotides align to TRBD1. Germline CDR1 is SGHDT and CDR2 is YYEEEE. The CDR3 has 16 residues. V lost 2 bases and J lost 7; bases outside the gene matches: 9. CDR3 in amino acids: CASSLSYRGRGEKLFF. CDR3 in DNA: TGTGCCAGCAGCTTAAGCTACAGGGGGCGGGGTGAAAAACTGTTTTTT.

The V call is TRBV5-1, the J call TRBJ2-1; D is unclear. Deletions cut 4 bases from V and 2 bases from J, with 13 bases between. Germline-derived CDR1 and CDR2 are SGHRS and YFSETQ. The length of the CDR3 is 15 residues. As DNA, the CDR3 is TGCGCCAGCAGCCCCTATATCGCGACCTACAATGAGCAGTTCTTC. This encodes CASSPYIATYNEQFF.

The chain uses TRBV19 and TRBJ1-2, with 8 bases that match TRBD1. This CDR3 comprises 14 residues. Germline assignment: CDR1 LNHDA and CDR2 SQIVND (reference sequence). V shed 1 base and J 7 bases; nucleotides not matched to a gene: 5. The CDR3 is CASSIAAGGAGYTF. CDR3 DNA: TGTGCCAGTAGTATAGCGGCAGGGGGCGCTGGCTACACCTTC. Filled out from reference TRBV19 and TRBJ1-2, the complete variable domain reads DGGITQSPKYLFRKEGQNVTLSCEQNLNHDAMYWYRQDPGQGLRLIYYSQIVNDFQKGDIAEGYSVSREKKESFPLTVTSAQKNPTAFYLCASSIAAGGAGYTFGSGTRLTVV.